One sample yielded the 9 T cell receptor beta chains listed below, sequenced in a study of CD8+ T cells in alopecia areata. After isolation, RNA underwent reverse transcription to generate cDNA as the sequencing template. Assay used: immunoSEQ multiplex PCR; TCRdb lists only in-frame clones, some missing. The sample shows 80,000 to 100,000 clones, about two fifths of them seen only once. The sample comprised CD4+ T cells sorted from blood. The receptors were gathered from a human donor with alopecia areata.

This chain uses TRBV5-1 with TRBJ2-5; D call uncertain. V was trimmed by 5 bases and J by 2 bases, leaving 16 bases between them. The CDR3 has 15 residues. Germline assignment: CDR1 SGHRS and CDR2 YFSETQ. The CDR3 protein is CASRFGQEFQETQYF. In nucleotides, the CDR3 is TGCGCCAGCAGATTCGGGCAGGAGTTTCAAGAGACCCAGTACTTC.

Only a few counts were recorded for this clone. The chain joins TRBV30 to TRBJ2-1, with D possibly being TRBD2 (6 bases). From germline, CDR1 is GTSNPN and CDR2 SVGIG (reference sequence). V shed 0 bases and J shed 0 bases, with 12 bases lying between them. CDR3 length: 16 residues. CDR3 nucleotide sequence: TGTGCCTGGAGTGTACTGGGACTGAACTCCTACAATGAGCAGTTCTTC. It encodes CAWSVLGLNSYNEQFF.

V usage is TRBV2 and J usage is TRBJ1-1; 8 bases map to TRBD1. The CDR3 totals 13 residues. Germline values: CDR1 SNHLY, CDR2 FYNNEI. V shed 8 bases and J 6 bases; nucleotides not matched to a gene: 8. The CDR3 here is CASCGQGKSEAFF. In DNA form, the CDR3 reads TGTGCCAGCTGTGGACAGGGTAAATCTGAAGCTTTCTTT.

V is TRBV30 and J is TRBJ1-3; maybe TRBD1 (5 bases). This CDR3 has 15 amino acids. V was cut by 1 base and J by 2 bases, with 12 bases left in between. Germline lookup yields CDR1 GTSNPN and CDR2 SVGIG (reference sequence). The CDR3 DNA reads TGTGCCTGGAGTGACGTTGGCAGGGCTGGAAACACCATATATTTT. This sequence encodes CAWSDVGRAGNTIYF. The complete variable domain, with remaining parts taken from reference TRBV30 and TRBJ1-3, reads SQTIHQWPATLVQPVGSPLSLECTVEGTSNPNLYWYRQAAGRGLQLLFYSVGIGQISSEVPQNLSASRPQDRQFILSSKKLLLSDSGFYLCAWSDVGRAGNTIYFGEGSWLTVV.

This clone showed up just a few times. The chain joins TRBV6-6 to TRBJ2-5; D unresolved. The CDR3 loop spans 14 amino acids. Trimming stripped 5 bases from V and 5 bases from J, with 15 bases between. Germline CDR1 reads MNHNY; CDR2 reads SVGAGI (reference sequence). CDR3 sequence (DNA): TGTGCCAGCAGTCCCCCCCTGGGCGAGGAGACCCAGTACTTC. Translating it yields CASSPPLGEETQYF.

This clone was detected a few times. The chain carries TRBV7-2 and TRBJ2-7, with 7 bases that match TRBD1. CDR3 length: 15 amino acids. J gave up 0 bases and V 2 bases, and 4 bases lay outside the gene matches. The germline V gene has CDR1 SGHTA and CDR2 FQGNSA. The CDR3 DNA reads TGTGCCAGCAGCTTAAGGACAGGTCCCTCCTACGAGCAGTACTTC. Its protein product is CASSLRTGPSYEQYF. Together with reference TRBV7-2 and TRBJ2-7, the CDR3 gives the full variable domain: GAGVSQSPSNKVTEKGKDVELRCDPISGHTALYWYRQSLGQGLEFLIYFQGNSAPDKSGLPSDRFSAERTGGSVSTLTIQRTQQEDSAVYLCASSLRTGPSYEQYFGPGTRLTVT.

The chain has TRBV5-4 and TRBJ2-7, with 8 positions matching TRBD1. The CDR3 spans 14 residues. Germline loops: CDR1 SGHNT, CDR2 YYREEE (reference sequence). With V trimmed by 1 base and J by 5 bases, 5 bases remained unmatched. In DNA, the CDR3 is TGTGCCAGCAGCTTGCCGGACAGGGCGAACGAGCAGTACTTC. Protein product: CASSLPDRANEQYF.

This clone was detected a few times. The V gene is TRBV28, the J gene TRBJ1-5, with D maybe TRBD1 (6 bases). This CDR3 is 15 amino acids long. The germline V gene has CDR1 MDHEN and CDR2 SYDVKM. V shed 2 bases and J shed 6 bases, with 14 bases lying between them. The CDR3 region is CASSLARQGIQPQHF. The CDR3, as DNA: TGTGCCAGCAGTTTAGCCCGGCAGGGGATTCAGCCCCAGCATTTT.

This clone was detected only a few times. The chain carries TRBV6-6 and TRBJ1-1; D not certain. There are 14 residues in the CDR3. With 5 bases removed from V and 0 bases from J, the gap between germline ends came to 10 bases. Germline assignment: CDR1 MNHNY and CDR2 SVGAGI (reference sequence). Written as DNA, the CDR3 is TGTGCCAGCAGTGGAAACAGAGTGAACACTGAAGCTTTCTTT. It specifies CASSGNRVNTEAFF.